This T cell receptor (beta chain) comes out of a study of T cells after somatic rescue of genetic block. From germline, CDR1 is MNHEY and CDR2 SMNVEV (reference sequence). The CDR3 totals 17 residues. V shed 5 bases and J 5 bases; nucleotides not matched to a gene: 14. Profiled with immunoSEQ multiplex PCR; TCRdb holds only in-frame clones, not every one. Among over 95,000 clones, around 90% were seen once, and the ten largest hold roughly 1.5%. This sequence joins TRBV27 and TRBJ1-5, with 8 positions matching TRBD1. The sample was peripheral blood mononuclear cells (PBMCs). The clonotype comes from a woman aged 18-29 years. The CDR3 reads CASSPLQGANPYQPQHF. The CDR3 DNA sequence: TGTGCCAGCAGTCCCCTCCAGGGGGCTAATCCTTATCAGCCCCAGCATTTT.